These 12 T cell receptor beta chains originate from one sample sequenced in a study of T-cell reconstitution after alpha-beta-depleted transplantation in children. TCRbeta library construction was performed incorporating unique molecular identifiers. TCRdb used MiXCR to reprocess the PCR reads, holding one entry per CDR3 protein. The top ten hold less than 6.5% of the sample, which has some 490,000 distinct CDR3 sequences, around 12% seen once. The sequenced sample was PBMCs from the stem cell graft donor, obtained from the stem cell graft. Receptors originate from a human donor who donated a stem cell graft to a child with combined immunodeficiency.

This clonotype was observed a few times. This chain links TRBV29-1 with TRBJ2-1, with a weak D call TRBD2 (6 bases). The CDR3 runs to 17 residues. Germline-derived CDR1 and CDR2 are SQVTM and ANQGSEA. V lost 0 bases to trimming and J lost 1 base, with 16 bases between them. CDR3 sequence (DNA): TGCAGCGTTGAAGATTTGGGGCGGGACTGGTCCTACAATGAGCAGTTCTTC. Translating gives CSVEDLGRDWSYNEQFF.

This clonotype was picked up a small number of times. The chain recombines TRBV11-1 with TRBJ2-5, with 7 positions matching TRBD1. This CDR3 contains 14 residues. V lost 5 bases, J lost 2 bases, and 5 bases stayed unmatched. Germline values: CDR1 SGHAT, CDR2 FQDESV (reference sequence). In DNA form, the CDR3 reads TGTGCCAGCAGCCAAATGACAGGGCAAGAGACCCAGTACTTC. Amino acid sequence: CASSQMTGQETQYF.

The V and J genes are TRBV12-3 or TRBV12-4 and TRBJ2-6; 7 nucleotides align to TRBD2. The trim removed 7 bases at V and 0 bases at J, leaving 15 bases unmatched. This CDR3 has 19 residues. The CDR3 nucleotides read TGTGCCAGCAACACTCATGCGCGGGGGTTACCCTCTGGGGCCAACGTCCTGACTTTC. Protein product: CASNTHARGLPSGANVLTF.

The table lists this clonotype with a few counts. The chain uses TRBV5-1 and TRBJ1-6; no clear D gene. This CDR3 contains 16 residues. V lost 0 bases, J lost 9 bases, and 16 bases lay in between. Germline assignment: CDR1 SGHRS and CDR2 YFSETQ. This CDR3 is CASSLEHSTSGSPLHF. The CDR3 region has the DNA TGCGCCAGCAGCTTGGAGCATTCCACCTCGGGTTCACCCCTCCACTTT.

Concerning this clonotype itself: This clone may be a read error of a much larger clone one base away. The chain joins TRBV27 to TRBJ2-7; 9 bases map to TRBD1. The CDR3 is 13 amino acids. From germline, CDR1 is MNHEY and CDR2 SMNVEV (reference sequence). V trimming: 8 bases; J trimming: 6 bases; junction bases outside the gene matches: 8. The CDR3 DNA sequence: TGTGCCAGCCGTAGGGACAGGGCCTGCGAGCAGTACTTC. Its protein product is CASRRDRACEQYF.

This clonotype was counted at least ten times. V gene TRBV4-3 combines with J gene TRBJ2-2; D is uncertain. From germline, CDR1 is LGHNA and CDR2 YSLEER. CDR3 size: 14 residues. Trimming pared 0 bases from V and 8 bases from J, leaving 10 bases between. The CDR3 protein is CASSQDQAAGELFF. CDR3 bases: TGCGCCAGCAGCCAAGATCAGGCGGCGGGGGAGCTGTTTTTT.

This chain uses TRBV20-1 with TRBJ1-2; TRBD1 aligns across 7 bases. Germline lookup yields CDR1 DFQATT and CDR2 SNEGSKA (reference sequence). The CDR3 spans 14 residues. V lost 3 bases to trimming and J lost 8 bases; unmatched junction nucleotides: 12. The CDR3 spells CSASKTGKSFGYTF. The CDR3 region has the DNA TGCAGTGCTAGTAAGACAGGGAAATCCTTCGGCTACACCTTC.

The CDR3 DNA is TGCGCCAGCAGCGGGGCAACGAACACCGGGGAGCTGTTTTTT. As protein: CASSGATNTGELFF. This chain links TRBV5-1 with TRBJ2-2; maybe TRBD1 (5 bases). Germline V gives CDR1 SGHRS, CDR2 YFSETQ. V shed 4 bases and J shed 0 bases, with 7 bases lying between them. The CDR3 loop spans 14 amino acids. Based on the CDR3 plus reference TRBV5-1 and TRBJ2-2, the full variable domain is KAGVTQTPRYLIKTRGQQVTLSCSPISGHRSVSWYQQTPGQGLQFLFEYFSETQRNKGNFPGRFSGRQFSNSRSEMNVSTLELGDSALYLCASSGATNTGELFFGEGSRLTVL.

This chain uses TRBV6-5 with TRBJ1-1, with no clear D. The germline CDR1 and CDR2 sequences are MNHEY and SVGAGI. This CDR3 region has 15 residues. Trimming cost V 0 bases and J 1 base, with 9 bases left between them. CDR3 DNA sequence: TGTGCCAGCAGTTACTCGCGCAGCAGGAACACTGAAGCTTTCTTT. It specifies CASSYSRSRNTEAFF.

The chain carries TRBV10-3 and TRBJ2-2; D not certain. CDR1 ENHRY and CDR2 SYGVKD come from the germline V gene. The CDR3 runs to 12 residues. V was clipped by 4 bases and J by 5 bases, with 5 bases between them. CDR3: CAISVRTGELFF. DNA for the CDR3: TGTGCCATCAGTGTTCGAACCGGGGAGCTGTTTTTT.

The sample holds a few counts of this clonotype. The chain is built from TRBV18 and TRBJ2-3; 8 nucleotides line up with TRBD2. CDR3 length equals 14 residues. The germline CDR1 and CDR2 sequences are KGHSH and LQKENI. V was clipped by 5 bases and J by 7 bases; unmatched bases: 8. Written as DNA, the CDR3 is TGTGCCAGCTCATCGGCGGGACTAGAGTATACGCAGTATTTT. Its protein product is CASSSAGLEYTQYF. Variable domain in full (rest from reference TRBV18 and TRBJ2-3): NAGVMQNPRHLVRRRGQEARLRCSPMKGHSHVYWYRQLPEEGLKFMVYLQKENIIDESGMPKERFSAEFPKEGPSILRIQQVVRGDSAAYFCASSSAGLEYTQYFGPGTRLTVL.

The chain couples TRBV24-1 to TRBJ2-3, with TRBD2 matching over 10 bases. Unmatched junction bases numbered 5, after V lost 3 bases and J lost 3 bases. The germline V gene encodes CDR1 KGHDR and CDR2 SFDVKD. The length of the CDR3 is 16 residues. In DNA form, the CDR3 reads TGTGCCACCAGTGATCCAGCGGGAGGGTTAACAGATACGCAGTATTTT. Amino acid sequence: CATSDPAGGLTDTQYF.